The rows below give T cell receptor beta chains drawn from one sample of a study of early T cells in non-severe SARS-CoV-2 infection. TCRdb reanalysed the 5' RACE reads using MiXCR and keeps one entry per CDR3 protein. Among tens of thousands of distinct CDR3 sequences, roughly 4% were seen once, and the ten largest hold around 19%. Sequencing was performed on whole blood. The receptors shown here come from an adult who was a healthcare worker with PCR-confirmed SARS-CoV-2 infection or an uninfected control (not recorded which). CDR3s include the opening cysteine and the closing phenylalanine or tryptophan. The D gene is left open where the match is weak. Clone size appears in some rows only: once, few, many, or a class for an expanded clone.

TGTGCCAGCAGTTTAAGGCTCGCTTTAAGCTCCTACGAGCAGTACTTC CASSLRLALSSYEQYF TRBJ2-7 TRBV27 few -
TGTGCCAGCAGCGTCGACTGGGGGAGCTACAATGAGCAGTTCTTC CASSVDWGSYNEQFF TRBJ2-1 TRBV11-1 medium-sized -
TGTGCCAGCAGTTTATTAAGGAATGGCTACACCTTC CASSLLRNGYTF TRBJ1-2 TRBV12-3/TRBV12-4 once -
TGCAGCGTTGCCTTCCAGAGGCTCGAAGGCTACACCTTC CSVAFQRLEGYTF TRBJ1-2 TRBV29-1 - -
TGTGCCAGCAGCTTAGAGGGCAGATACTACAATGAGCAGTTCTTC CASSLEGRYYNEQFF TRBJ2-1 TRBV7-9 many -
TGTGCCAGTAGTCCCCCTGCACCTCGCACAGATACGCAGTATTTT CASSPPAPRTDTQYF TRBJ2-3 TRBV19 many -
TGTGCCAGCAGCCAAAACCAGGGATACTCCTACGAGCAGTACTTC CASSQNQGYSYEQYF TRBJ2-7 TRBV7-9 many -
TGTGCCAGCAGCCCCGCCAGGTACAATGAGCAGTTCTTC CASSPARYNEQFF TRBJ2-1 TRBV14 few -
TGCAGTGCGGAGACAAACACTGAAGCTTTCTTT CSAETNTEAFF TRBJ1-1 TRBV20-1 many -
TGCGCCAGCAGCTCCACAGATACGCAGTATTTT CASSSTDTQYF TRBJ2-3 TRBV5-1 many -
TGTGCCAGCAGTCCACCTGGGAGGGGTCTCCACCATGAAGCTTTCTTT CASSPPGRGLHHEAFF TRBJ1-1 TRBV28 many -
TGCGCCAGCAGCCAAGACGCACAGGGCCAAGAGACCCAGTACTTC CASSQDAQGQETQYF TRBJ2-5 TRBV4-3 many -
TGTGCCAGCAGGGGCCAAGCGGGAGGGGACACCGGGGAGCTGTTTTTT CASRGQAGGDTGELFF TRBJ2-2 TRBV12-3/TRBV12-4 many TRBD2
TGTGCCAGCAGTGAATGGGCCGAGGGGGTTAACTATGGCTACACCTTC CASSEWAEGVNYGYTF TRBJ1-2 TRBV25-1 many -
TGTGCCAGCAGCTTAGCGCGGGGAGATACGCAGTATTTT CASSLARGDTQYF TRBJ2-3 TRBV7-2 many -
TGTGCCAGCAGCTTGGGGACTAGCGGGAGCAATGAGCAGTTCTTC CASSLGTSGSNEQFF TRBJ2-1 TRBV7-9 many TRBD2
TGCAGTGCTATTGACAGTTTCCAAGAGACCCAGTACTTC CSAIDSFQETQYF TRBJ2-5 TRBV20-1 many -
TGTGCCATCAGTGCTTCGGACAATGAGCAGTTCTTC CAISASDNEQFF TRBJ2-1 TRBV10-3 many -
TGTGCCAGCAGCAAACTCCTTAGCGGGGAGCAGTTCTTC CASSKLLSGEQFF TRBJ2-1 TRBV7-3 many TRBD2
TGTGCCAGCAGCGCTGGTGAGCGGGCGGCAGATACGCAGTATTTT CASSAGERAADTQYF TRBJ2-3 TRBV5-4 - -
TGTGCCAGCAGTCCTCAACGACAGGGCCCTGAAGCTTTCTTT CASSPQRQGPEAFF TRBJ1-1 TRBV28 many TRBD1
TGTGCCAGCAGCTCCCAGCCCGGCGGGGGCTCCTACGAGCAGTACTTC CASSSQPGGGSYEQYF TRBJ2-7 TRBV7-2 once TRBD2
TGTGCCAGCAGTTCACCGGGACAGGGGGCCCCCTACGAGCAGTACTTC CASSSPGQGAPYEQYF TRBJ2-7 TRBV28 many TRBD1
TGTGCCAGCGGGCACGACAGGGGTGGTTTTTTT CASGHDRGGFF TRBJ1-4 TRBV28 many TRBD1
TGTGCCAGCAGCCCATCAGGGGGATCGGGCAATGAGCAGTTCTTC CASSPSGGSGNEQFF TRBJ2-1 TRBV14 many TRBD1
TGTGCCAGCACCCCACAGGACCTCTCGGTTCATACGCAGTATTTT CASTPQDLSVHTQYF TRBJ2-3 TRBV28 many -
TGTGCCAGCAGCCGGGGAACCTCCTACGAGCAGTACTTC CASSRGTSYEQYF TRBJ2-7 TRBV7-9 many -
TGCAGTGCTCTCGCCACAGCGAAAACTAATGAAAAACTGTTTTTT CSALATAKTNEKLFF TRBJ1-4 TRBV20-1 many -
TGTGCCAGCAGCCCCACTAGCGGGAGTCTCGGGAATGAGCAGTTCTTC CASSPTSGSLGNEQFF TRBJ2-1 TRBV4-2 - TRBD2
TGTGCCAGCAGCTTACCGGGTACGCAGTATTTT CASSLPGTQYF TRBJ2-3 TRBV7-9 many -
TGCGCCAGCAGCCCGACCGGGACAGGGGTCCACGAGCAGTACTTC CASSPTGTGVHEQYF TRBJ2-7 TRBV5-1 many TRBD1
TGTGCCAGTCCCCTTGCCCCGAGGAGGGCCGGAACCGGGGAGCTGTTTTTT CASPLAPRRAGTGELFF TRBJ2-2 TRBV5-3 many -
TGTGCCAGCAGCCAAGGGACTAGCAGGAACACAGATACGCAGTATTTT CASSQGTSRNTDTQYF TRBJ2-3 TRBV7-3 few TRBD2
TGTGCCAGCAGCTTGGCCGGCTATACCGAGCAGTACTTC CASSLAGYTEQYF TRBJ2-7 TRBV5-4 - -
TGTGCCAGCAGGCAGGGGGCAGGAGAGACCCAGTACTTC CASRQGAGETQYF TRBJ2-5 TRBV7-9 - TRBD1
TGTGCCAGCAGCTTAGACACAGGTTATGGCACAGATACGCAGTATTTT CASSLDTGYGTDTQYF TRBJ2-3 TRBV11-2 many -
TGTGCCAGCAGCTTAGCCCCCGACAGTCATTCACCCCTCCACTTT CASSLAPDSHSPLHF TRBJ1-6 TRBV7-2 many -
TGCAGCGTCGCCGGCCAGGGCACAGATACGCAGTATTTT CSVAGQGTDTQYF TRBJ2-3 TRBV29-1 many -
TGCGCCAGCAGGCCTTTCTCTGGAAACACCATATATTTT CASRPFSGNTIYF TRBJ1-3 TRBV10-2 many -
TGTGCCAGCAGTTATGCCCTAGCGGGAGATCACGGGGAGCTGTTTTTT CASSYALAGDHGELFF TRBJ2-2 TRBV6-9 many TRBD2
TGCAGTGGATTGGCTAGCGGGAGCGATACGCAGTATTTT CSGLASGSDTQYF TRBJ2-3 TRBV20-1 - TRBD2
TGCAGCGGTATGCGGGACCATGTCTACAATGAGCAGTTCTTC CSGMRDHVYNEQFF TRBJ2-1 TRBV29-1 many -
TGTGCCAGCAGTGAATTCGGACTAGCGGGTACCACAGATACGCAGTATTTT CASSEFGLAGTTDTQYF TRBJ2-3 TRBV25-1 few TRBD2
TGCAGTGCTGCAGAAACAGGTTACAATGAGCAGTTCTTC CSAAETGYNEQFF TRBJ2-1 TRBV20-1 many -